This T cell receptor (beta chain) was identified in a study of blood T cells in healthy people across ages. Overall study: Template switching caught about one barcoded beta molecule for each two T cells.

Using a J-beta primer mix together with a sample-barcoded 5' primer, a second PCR was run for about 7 to 12 cycles. TCRdb itself ran the 5' RACE reads through MiXCR, one entry per CDR3 protein. The sample has over 600,000 distinct CDR3 sequences; about 61% are singletons. This CDR3 comprises 11 residues. Trimming pared 6 bases from V and 8 bases from J, leaving 10 bases between. The germline V gene encodes CDR1 DFQATT and CDR2 SNEGSKA (reference sequence). Whole-study results and caveats: Diversity estimates from one million T cells were considered underestimates.

Isolation per sample recovered at least 7 million PBMCs. This clonotype occurred a few times. Its matching antigen is unknown. The chain is built from TRBV20-1 and TRBJ1-4; D perhaps matches TRBD1 (5 bases). This receptor was obtained from a man aged 40-55 years in good health. The sample taken for sequencing was blood. CDR3 bases: TGCAGTGCCGACAGAGGAGAAAAACTGTTTTTT. Translated: CSADRGEKLFF.